One sample yielded the 4 T cell receptor beta chains listed below, sequenced in a study of blood T cell repertoires in COVID-19. The table came from immunoSEQ multiplex PCR; TCRdb's copy has only in-frame clones and leaves some out. The data hold 120,000 to 150,000 clones, with roughly 84% observed a single time. The sample consisted of peripheral blood. The origin of the receptors is a human donor in a cohort sampled during active COVID-19.

The chain links TRBV5-4 to TRBJ2-7; 14 bases are a match to TRBD2. The CDR3 contains 15 residues. Germline V gene data show CDR1 as SGHNT and CDR2 as YYREEE (reference sequence). The junction had 4 bases not matched to a gene; V was cut back by 4 bases and J by 4 bases. CDR3 sequence reads: CASSKGLAGEYEQYV. CDR3 nucleotide sequence: TGTGCCAGCAGCAAGGGACTAGCGGGAGAGTACGAGCAGTACGTC.

This chain joins TRBV3-1 (or the pseudogene TRBV3-2) and TRBJ2-7, with 9 bases matching TRBD1. Trimming took 4 bases from V and 3 from J; bases not matched to a gene: 4. The V gene's germline CDR1 is LGHDT and CDR2 YNNKEL (reference sequence). CDR3 length: 14 amino acids. CDR3 nucleotides: TGTGCCAGCAGCCGAAGACAGGGGGACTACGAGCAGTACGTC. It is translated as CASSRRQGDYEQYV.

The CDR3 DNA reads TGTGCCAGCAGCACCGGGACACTAAAGGGCAATCAGCCCCAGCATTTT. The encoded protein is CASSTGTLKGNQPQHF. J is TRBJ1-5 and V is TRBV2; maybe TRBD1 (6 bases). The germline CDR1 and CDR2 sequences are SNHLY and FYNNEI. The V end was cut by 6 bases, the J end by 2 bases, with 17 bases between. The CDR3 sequence is 16 residues long. The whole variable domain, remainder taken from reference TRBV2 and TRBJ1-5, is EPEVTQTPSHQVTQMGQEVILRCVPISNHLYFYWYRQILGQKVEFLVSFYNNEISEKSEIFDDQFSVERPDGSNFTLKIRSTKLEDSAMYFCASSTGTLKGNQPQHFGDGTRLSIL.

This chain uses TRBV11-2 with TRBJ2-5; 8 bases match TRBD2. The CDR3 runs 14 residues. V was pared by 4 bases and J by 9 bases, with 10 bases of the junction left unmatched. Germline assignment: CDR1 SGHAT and CDR2 FQNNGV. The CDR3 loop is CASSSAGGPGAQYF. The CDR3, as DNA: TGTGCCAGCAGCTCGGCGGGGGGCCCTGGGGCCCAGTACTTC.